This T cell receptor beta chain comes out of a study of radiotherapy plus CTLA-4 blockade in lung cancer. This clone is a singleton in its sample. Profiled with immunoSEQ multiplex PCR; TCRdb holds only in-frame clones, not every one. This table has 57,000 or so clones, 60% to 80% appearing once. The source is a human donor with non-small cell lung cancer who had a complete response to radiotherapy plus ipilimumab. The sequenced sample was peripheral blood, obtained from a patient treated with radiotherapy plus ipilimumab.

The CDR3 DNA sequence: TGTGCCAGTAGTAAAATCGGGGGGGTGAATGAGCAGTTCTTC. Its protein is CASSKIGGVNEQFF. This chain connects TRBV19 to TRBJ2-1, with 8 nucleotides matching TRBD2. V lost 4 bases and J lost 7; bases outside the gene matches: 6. This CDR3 comprises 14 residues. Germline CDR1 and CDR2: LNHDA and SQIVND (reference sequence).